This TCR beta chain originates from a study of cytomegalovirus exposure and HLA in healthy donors (TCRdb year 2017). Background for the entire study: An earlier analysis of 587 of the donors reported around 280 Gb of sequence data and around 120 million unique TCR beta sequences obtained from 150 million to 200 million T cells. HLA typing included class I and class II loci at four-digit resolution. Across around 400 genotyped donors of the cohort, an average of roughly 200,000 unique TCR beta nucleotide sequences per donor were sequenced, and roughly 20% of those sequences were non-productive. The study was designed to test whether signatures of past pathogen exposure could be identified by cataloging public T cell receptors. The study combined high-throughput TCR immunosequencing, statistical association of individual TCRs with disease status, and machine learning to predict cytomegalovirus infection status. A separate validation cohort of 90 to 150 different subjects was used in addition to the approximately 610-subject first cohort. All discovery cohort repertoires had been generated using a single sequencing platform. The genetic ancestry cluster associated with self-reported Caucasian donors included about four fifths of the roughly 400 genotyped donors. The number of donors typed differed by locus, with about 620-630 for A, B, C, DRB1 and DQB1, roughly 520 for DQA1, over 600 for DPA1, and about 450 for DPB1. The T cell repertoires of several hundred subjects were profiled by immunosequencing and related to cytomegalovirus serostatus. In a later analysis, previously published TCR beta repertoires from 666 donors were re-analyzed and high-resolution HLA genotyping was added so that TCR occurrence patterns could be studied. Alongside the repertoire data, information on donor age, sex, ethnicity and CMV serostatus was compiled. The later analysis used no new phenotypic data to find candidate immune exposures, relying instead on TCR beta sequences and their occurrence across donors. In an earlier analysis of 587 of the donors, high-throughput TCR beta sequencing was used to judge whether each TCR beta V gene segment behaved as functional or pseudogenic. A handful of DR-DQ haplotypes were handled as single units for association and clustering because linkage in the cohort was strong. A later genetic analysis took genome-wide SNP genotypes for about 65% of the 666 donors and used that subset as a discovery cohort. Around 330 gigabases of sequencing data and 75 million to 85 million unique TCR sequences made up an early release that covered around 640 HLA-typed donors. Study-wide findings and limitations: An earlier analysis of 450 to 750 of the donors showed that most TCR beta V segments appeared in productive rearrangements either about 87% or about 30% of the time, which broadly matched IMGT annotations. A further reported finding was that TCR beta sequences accurately predicted the HLA-A and HLA-B alleles for most subjects in the first cohort. In a later analysis, HLA-associated TCR beta chains showed more clonal expansion and lower generation probabilities than non-associated chains that were equally common. Strong co-occurrence of HLA alleles, especially DR and DQ, made assigning TCR associations to individual alleles difficult. The earlier analysis of about 600 of the donors excluded approximately 17 rarely observed V segments, including chromosome 9 orphons, because counts were too low. A few of the identified cytomegalovirus-associated TCR beta chains were confirmed in vitro to be specific for cytomegalovirus antigens. A group of highly shared sequence variants was considered likely to be a technical artifact of the sequencing pipeline. A later analysis reported that several top co-occurrence clusters appeared linked to parvovirus B19, influenza, CMV and Epstein-Barr virus. The study listed approximately 160 TCR beta chains as associated with cytomegalovirus. Some IMGT-functional V segments, including TRBV6-2 and TRBV6-3, could not be told apart with the 87-base-pair reads, so those segments were excluded. In a later analysis, 15,000 to 20,000 TCR beta sequences were associated with specific HLA alleles at a false discovery rate of 0.05. The cohort was sequenced for TCR beta chains only, and without alpha or paired-chain data the features that could be detected were limited. Because HLA typing was unavailable for some donors at each locus, only the typed subset was used in association tests. Correlated functional status among segregating V segments might be attributable to linkage disequilibrium, but an unknown experimental factor could not be ruled out. In a later analysis, TCR association rates were found to vary across HLA loci, with the most associated TCRs seen for DRB1 alleles and the fewest for HLA-C alleles. A later analysis found that most CMV-associated TCR beta chains appeared HLA-restricted, with HLA associations seemingly driven largely by CMV exposure. Presence/absence analyses assumed roughly uniform sequencing depth across donors, an assumption that may not hold. According to the authors, the approach could potentially be generalized to other disease states and immunological phenotypes. Across donors, most TCR sequences were observed very rarely, whereas some public TCRs were present in many individuals. The only immune exposure information available for the cohort was CMV serostatus. V-gene and J-gene trimming of TCR beta chains was associated with a missense DCLRE1C variant in a later genetic analysis, and the association was replicated in an independent cohort. In a later genetic analysis, fewer N-insertions in productive TCRs were reported among donors in an Asian-associated ancestry cluster than the approximately 710-donor mean. Cytomegalovirus status was reported to be diagnosed by the classifier with high specificity and sensitivity in both the original and validation cohorts.

The cohort comprised some 700 healthy bone marrow donors. All cohort members were sampled while nominally healthy, although unrecorded immune exposures were likely present. The donor was CMV seronegative and belonged to the group of 350 or so seronegative cohort members. A peripheral blood sample was provided by each donor, and peripheral blood mononuclear cells were used for TCR beta sequencing. The Qiagen DNeasy Blood Extraction Kit was used to extract genomic DNA from the blood cell samples. This clone was detected only a few times. The antigen this receptor binds is unknown. Base-call qualities are not available, and no considerably larger clone is one nucleotide away. Libraries were built with the immunoSEQ multiplex PCR assay. A mixture of 60 forward primers for TCR Vbeta segments and 13 reverse primers for TCR Jbeta segments was used in the multiplex PCR. Amplification of the CDR3 region of rearranged TCR beta genes was performed with a multiplex PCR assay on genomic DNA. Amplified TCR beta libraries were sequenced as 87-base-pair reads on the Illumina HiSeq System. From the authors' description of their analysis: A later analysis tallied around 80 million unique TCR beta chains across the 666 repertoires, and some 10 million of those chains were shared by two or more donors. A nearest-neighbor algorithm error-corrected the raw reads and collapsed the reads into unique sequences, merging closely related sequences to remove PCR and sequencing errors. CDR3 sequences were aligned to IMGT reference sequences to assign V, D and J gene segments. For a sequence to be retained, at least a six-nucleotide match to both a V gene segment and a J gene segment was required. A rearrangement was called productive if the CDR3 had no stop codons and remained in frame with V and J, and every other rearrangement was called non-productive. CDR3 was defined according to IMGT convention as the region running from the second conserved V-encoded cysteine to the conserved J-encoded phenylalanine. In an earlier analysis of some 550 of the donors, sequences lacking an unambiguous match to a single V gene segment were excluded. An earlier analysis of approximately 590 of the donors classified V segments as functional when productive rearrangements were above 56.7% and as segregating when the standard deviation between donors was above 5%. A statistical classification framework was built for diagnosing cytomegalovirus status from the catalog of TCR beta chain sequences. A later analysis assigned V and J genes by comparing TCR nucleotide sequences with IMGT/GENE-DB human TR gene sequences. The TCRdist pipeline was used in a later analysis to assign CDR3 sequences and most-parsimonious VDJ recombination scenarios. In a later analysis, each TCR beta chain was defined by its CDR3 amino acid sequence together with its V-gene family, and reads without a unique V-gene family were excluded. As a way to deal with suspected cross-contamination and a sequencing artifact, a later analysis dropped 640 or so nucleotide sequences that were highly shared and had low generation probability. For each public chain, a later analysis derived a clonal expansion index from normalized ranks of inferred template counts within each repertoire. In a later analysis, generation probabilities were computed using a VDJ recombination model fitted to out-of-frame rearrangements, and the results were checked against IGoR. Hypergeometric tests were used in a later analysis to score TCR-TCR, TCR-HLA and TCR-CMV co-occurrence, with a repertoire-size bias correction applied to the TCR pairs. In a later analysis, false discovery rates were estimated by permuting HLA or CMV assignments 20 times. In a later analysis, co-occurring TCRs were grouped using DBSCAN, with TCRdist sequence similarity added in when clustering inside HLA-allele-positive subsets. Co-occurrence clustering excluded repertoires with fewer than 30,000 or more than 120,000 public chains, plus five with anomalous nucleotide sharing. In TCRdb, the immuneACCESS table is reduced to in-frame sequences with V and J assigned. These tables do not hold every clone; where another copy was compared, an unresolved V gene accounts for under half, and the others remain unexplained. V and J calls plus clone size are reproduced from that table; the DNA served to infer D and trimming. The sample contains tens of thousands of clones, just over 75% of them found a single time. Of the sample, around 6% falls within the top ten clones.

The CDR3 contains 16 residues, cysteine and phenylalanine counted. Of the read, only the CDR3 DNA is kept; its 48 bases are in frame from base 1. As encoded in the germline V gene (reference sequence), CDR1 is LNHDA while CDR2 is SQIVND. After removal of 1 base from V and 4 bases from J, the junction retains 7 bases not matched to a gene. Rearrangement joined TRBV19 to TRBJ2-5; TRBD1 fits 9 bases in the junction. The source is a man in his fifties or sixties in good health and CMV-seronegative. Sequences were obtained from PBMCs. The nucleotide sequence is TGTGCCAGTAGTATAGTCCAAGGGACAGGGCGAGAGACCCAGTACTTC. Translated, this gives CASSIVQGTGRETQYF.